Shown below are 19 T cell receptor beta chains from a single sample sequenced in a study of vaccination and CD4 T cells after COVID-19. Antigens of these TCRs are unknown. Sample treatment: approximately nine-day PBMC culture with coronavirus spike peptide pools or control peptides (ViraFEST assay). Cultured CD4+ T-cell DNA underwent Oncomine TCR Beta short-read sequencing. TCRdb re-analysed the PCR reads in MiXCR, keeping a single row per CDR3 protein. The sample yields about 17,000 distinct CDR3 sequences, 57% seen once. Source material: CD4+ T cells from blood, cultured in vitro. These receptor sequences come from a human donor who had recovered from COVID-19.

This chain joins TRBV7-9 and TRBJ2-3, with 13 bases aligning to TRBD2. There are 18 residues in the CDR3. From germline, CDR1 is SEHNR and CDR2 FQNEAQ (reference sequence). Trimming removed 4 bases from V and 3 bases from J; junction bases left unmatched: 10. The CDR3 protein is CASSSHLGLAGETDTQYF. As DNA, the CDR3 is TGTGCCAGCAGCTCGCACCTAGGACTAGCGGGAGAAACAGATACGCAGTATTTT.

The CDR3 reads CATSDPGLAGAKDTQYF. As DNA, the CDR3 is TGTGCCACCAGTGATCCGGGACTAGCGGGAGCAAAAGATACGCAGTATTTT. The V and J genes are TRBV24-1 and TRBJ2-3, with 14 bases fitting TRBD2. V lost 3 bases and J lost 5; bases outside the gene matches: 6. CDR1 is KGHDR and CDR2 is SFDVKD in the germline V gene. The CDR3 length is 17 residues.

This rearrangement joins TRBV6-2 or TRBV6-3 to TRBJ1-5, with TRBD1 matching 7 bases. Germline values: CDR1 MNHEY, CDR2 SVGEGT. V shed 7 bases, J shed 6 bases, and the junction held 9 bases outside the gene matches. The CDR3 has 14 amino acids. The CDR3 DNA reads TGTGCCAGCAACTCACAGGGGAACGGTCAGCCCCAGCATTTT. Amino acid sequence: CASNSQGNGQPQHF.

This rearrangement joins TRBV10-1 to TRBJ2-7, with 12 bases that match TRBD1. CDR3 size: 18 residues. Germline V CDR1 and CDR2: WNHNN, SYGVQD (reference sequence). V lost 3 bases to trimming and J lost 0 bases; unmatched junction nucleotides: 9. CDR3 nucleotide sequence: TGCGCCAGCAGTGATGCGCCGGGACAGGGGGCCAGCTCCTACGAGCAGTACTTC. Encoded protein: CASSDAPGQGASSYEQYF.

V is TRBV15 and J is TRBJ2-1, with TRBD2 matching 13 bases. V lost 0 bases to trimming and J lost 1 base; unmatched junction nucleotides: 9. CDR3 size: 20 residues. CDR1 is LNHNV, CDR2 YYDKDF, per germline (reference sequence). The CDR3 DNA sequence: TGTGCCACCAGCAGAGATCCCCTGACTAGCGGGAGGAAGTCCTACAATGAGCAGTTCTTC. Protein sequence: CATSRDPLTSGRKSYNEQFF.

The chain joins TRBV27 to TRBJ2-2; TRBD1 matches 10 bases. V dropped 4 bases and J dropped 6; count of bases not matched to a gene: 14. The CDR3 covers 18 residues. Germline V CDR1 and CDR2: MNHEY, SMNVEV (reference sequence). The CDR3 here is CASSSFLRFGQGAGELFF. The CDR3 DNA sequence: TGTGCCAGCAGTTCCTTCCTGCGCTTCGGACAGGGGGCCGGGGAGCTGTTTTTT.

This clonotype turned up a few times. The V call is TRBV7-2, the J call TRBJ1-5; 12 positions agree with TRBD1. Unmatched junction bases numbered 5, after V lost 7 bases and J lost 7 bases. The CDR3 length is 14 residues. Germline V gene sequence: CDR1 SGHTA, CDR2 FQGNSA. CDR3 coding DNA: TGTGCCAGCACCCTGGGACAGGGGGCGCAGCCCCAGCATTTT. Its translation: CASTLGQGAQPQHF.

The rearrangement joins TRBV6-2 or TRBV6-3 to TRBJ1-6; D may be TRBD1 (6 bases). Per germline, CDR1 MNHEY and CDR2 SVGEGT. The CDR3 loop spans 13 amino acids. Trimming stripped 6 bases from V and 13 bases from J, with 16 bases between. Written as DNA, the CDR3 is TGTGCCAGCAGCAGCCGGGACACAGCTCCCCTCCACTTT. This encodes CASSSRDTAPLHF.

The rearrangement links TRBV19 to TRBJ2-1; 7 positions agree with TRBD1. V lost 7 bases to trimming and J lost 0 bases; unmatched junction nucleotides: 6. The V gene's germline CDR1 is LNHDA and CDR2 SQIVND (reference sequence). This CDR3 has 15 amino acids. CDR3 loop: CASKPTGSSYNEQFF. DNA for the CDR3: TGTGCCAGTAAGCCGACAGGGAGCTCCTACAATGAGCAGTTCTTC.

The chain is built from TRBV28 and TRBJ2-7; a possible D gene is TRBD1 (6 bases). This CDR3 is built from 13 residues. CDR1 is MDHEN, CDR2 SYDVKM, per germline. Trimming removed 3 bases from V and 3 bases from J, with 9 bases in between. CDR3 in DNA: TGTGCCAGCAGTTTCGGGACAAACTACGAGCAGTACTTC. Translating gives CASSFGTNYEQYF.

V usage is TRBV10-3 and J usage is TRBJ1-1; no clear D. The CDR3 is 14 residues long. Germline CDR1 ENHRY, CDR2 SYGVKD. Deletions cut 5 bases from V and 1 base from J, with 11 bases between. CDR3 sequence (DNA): TGTGCCATCAGTTATGGCGGGTCGAACACTGAAGCTTTCTTT. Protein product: CAISYGGSNTEAFF.

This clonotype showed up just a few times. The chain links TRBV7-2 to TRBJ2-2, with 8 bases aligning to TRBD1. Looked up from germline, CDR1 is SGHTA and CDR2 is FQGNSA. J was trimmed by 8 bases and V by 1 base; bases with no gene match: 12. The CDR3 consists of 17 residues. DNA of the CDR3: TGTGCCAGCAGCTTAGTAGCAGGGGGCGCAGGACGAGGGGAGCTGTTTTTT. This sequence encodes CASSLVAGGAGRGELFF.

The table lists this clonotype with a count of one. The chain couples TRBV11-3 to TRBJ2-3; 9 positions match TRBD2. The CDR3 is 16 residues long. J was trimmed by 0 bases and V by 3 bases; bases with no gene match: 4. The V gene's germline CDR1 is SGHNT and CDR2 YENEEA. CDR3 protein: CASSFGLAKSTDTQYF. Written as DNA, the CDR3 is TGTGCCAGCAGCTTCGGACTAGCGAAAAGCACAGATACGCAGTATTTT.

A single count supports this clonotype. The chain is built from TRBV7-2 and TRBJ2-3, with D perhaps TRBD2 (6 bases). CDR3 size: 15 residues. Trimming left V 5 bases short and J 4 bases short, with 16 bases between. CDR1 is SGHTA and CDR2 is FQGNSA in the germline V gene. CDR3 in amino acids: CASSPWDSRADTQYF. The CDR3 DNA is TGTGCCAGCAGCCCATGGGACTCTAGGGCAGATACGCAGTATTTT. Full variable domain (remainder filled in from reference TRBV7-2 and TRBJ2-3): GAGVSQSPSNKVTEKGKDVELRCDPISGHTALYWYRQSLGQGLEFLIYFQGNSAPDKSGLPSDRFSAERTGGSVSTLTIQRTQQEDSAVYLCASSPWDSRADTQYFGPGTRLTVL.

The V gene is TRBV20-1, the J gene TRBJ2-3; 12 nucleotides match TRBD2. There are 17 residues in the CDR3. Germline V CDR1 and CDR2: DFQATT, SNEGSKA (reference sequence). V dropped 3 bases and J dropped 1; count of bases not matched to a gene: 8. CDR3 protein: CSASGLAGGPRTDTQYF. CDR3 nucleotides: TGCAGTGCTAGTGGGCTAGCGGGAGGGCCCCGCACAGATACGCAGTATTTT.

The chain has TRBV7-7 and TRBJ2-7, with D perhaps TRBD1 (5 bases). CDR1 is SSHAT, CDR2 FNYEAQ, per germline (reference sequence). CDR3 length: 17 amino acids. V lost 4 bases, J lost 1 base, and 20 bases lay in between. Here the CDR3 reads CASSSYPTGLSSYEQYF. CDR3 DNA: TGTGCCAGCAGCTCATATCCTACAGGATTATCATCCTACGAGCAGTACTTC.

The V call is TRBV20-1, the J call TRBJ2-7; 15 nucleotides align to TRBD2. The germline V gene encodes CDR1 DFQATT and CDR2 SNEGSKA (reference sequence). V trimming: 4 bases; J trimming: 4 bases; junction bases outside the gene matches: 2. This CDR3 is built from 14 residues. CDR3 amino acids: CSATGTSGRYEQYF. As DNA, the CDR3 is TGCAGTGCTACCGGGACTAGCGGGAGGTACGAGCAGTACTTC.

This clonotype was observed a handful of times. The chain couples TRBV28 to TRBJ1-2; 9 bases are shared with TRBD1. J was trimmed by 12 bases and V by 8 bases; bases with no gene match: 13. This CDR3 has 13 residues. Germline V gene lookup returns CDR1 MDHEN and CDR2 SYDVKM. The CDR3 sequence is CASVPGTGIGDTF. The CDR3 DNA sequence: TGTGCCAGCGTACCCGGGACAGGGATCGGGGACACCTTC.

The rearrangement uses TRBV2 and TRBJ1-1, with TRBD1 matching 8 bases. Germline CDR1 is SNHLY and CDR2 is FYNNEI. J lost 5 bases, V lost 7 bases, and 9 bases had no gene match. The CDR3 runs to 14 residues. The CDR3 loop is CASTREGQVTEAFF. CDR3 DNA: TGTGCCAGCACCCGGGAGGGACAGGTTACTGAAGCTTTCTTT.